This T cell receptor beta chain was found in a study of radiotherapy plus CTLA-4 blockade in lung cancer. The CDR3 contains 13 residues. The V gene's germline CDR1 is SEHNR and CDR2 FQNEAQ (reference sequence). Trimming removed 1 base at V and 9 bases at J, with 10 bases between. Sequencing used immunoSEQ multiplex PCR; TCRdb keeps in-frame clones, though not all of them. This table holds roughly 60,000 clones, 60% to 80% found once. The sequence was collected from a human donor with non-small cell lung cancer who had a complete response to radiotherapy plus ipilimumab. The sequenced sample was peripheral blood, obtained from a patient treated with radiotherapy plus ipilimumab. V usage is TRBV7-9 and J usage is TRBJ2-1, with D perhaps matching TRBD2 (5 bases). In nucleotides, the CDR3 is TGTGCCAGCAGCTTAGAAGCGGCCGGTGAGCAGTTCTTC. Protein sequence: CASSLEAAGEQFF. Based on the CDR3 plus reference TRBV7-9 and TRBJ2-1, the full variable domain is DTGVSQNPRHKITKRGQNVTFRCDPISEHNRLYWYRQTLGQGPEFLTYFQNEAQLEKSRLLSDRFSAERPKGSFSTLEIQRTEQGDSAMYLCASSLEAAGEQFFGPGTRLTVL.